Detailed here is one T cell receptor beta chain. This record comes from a study of T cell responses to AZD1222 COVID-19 vaccine. Trimming cost V 0 bases and J 2 bases, with 7 bases left between them. The CDR3 is 15 residues long. Germline CDR1 reads KGHSH; CDR2 reads LQKENI. Clones were sequenced by immunoSEQ multiplex PCR, and TCRdb holds only the in-frame ones, with some missing. The table shows approximately 160,000 clones, with 92% occurring only once. Here the sequenced sample was peripheral blood, taken 28 days after the second AZD1222 dose. This chain connects TRBV18 to TRBJ2-2; D uncertain. This receptor was identified in an adult who received the AZD1222 COVID-19 vaccine. The CDR3 nucleotides read TGTGCCAGCTCACCACCCAGCGTTAACACCGGGGAGCTGTTTTTT. Its translation: CASSPPSVNTGELFF.